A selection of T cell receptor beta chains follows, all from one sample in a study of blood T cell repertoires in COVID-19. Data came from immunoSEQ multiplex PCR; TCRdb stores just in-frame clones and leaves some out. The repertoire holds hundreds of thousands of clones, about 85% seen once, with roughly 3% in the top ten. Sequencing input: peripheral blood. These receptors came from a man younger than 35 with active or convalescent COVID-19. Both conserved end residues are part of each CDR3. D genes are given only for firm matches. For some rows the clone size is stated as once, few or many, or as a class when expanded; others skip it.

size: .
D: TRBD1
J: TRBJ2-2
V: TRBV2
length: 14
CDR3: CASSADRDTGELFF
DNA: TGTGCCAGCAGTGCCGACAGGGACACCGGGGAGCTGTTTTTT

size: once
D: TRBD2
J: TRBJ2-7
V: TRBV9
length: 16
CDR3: CASSVLAGGRGNEQYF
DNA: TGTGCCAGCAGCGTTTTAGCGGGGGGGCGAGGGAACGAGCAGTACTTC

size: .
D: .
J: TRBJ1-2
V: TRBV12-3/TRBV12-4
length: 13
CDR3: CASSPDRNYGYTF
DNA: TGTGCCAGCAGTCCAGACAGGAACTATGGCTACACCTTC

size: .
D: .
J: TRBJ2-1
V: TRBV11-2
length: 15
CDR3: CASSYGGFSYNEQFF
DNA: TGTGCCAGCAGCTATGGAGGGTTCTCCTACAATGAGCAGTTCTTC

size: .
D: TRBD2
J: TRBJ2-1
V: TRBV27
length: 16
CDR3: CASSPNTGTSDNEQFF
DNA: TGTGCCAGCAGTCCCAATACCGGGACTAGCGACAATGAGCAGTTCTTC

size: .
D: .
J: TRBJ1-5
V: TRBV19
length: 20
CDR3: CASSRLDGDKFILSNQPQHF
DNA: TGTGCCAGTAGTCGTCTTGATGGGGACAAATTTATACTTAGCAATCAGCCCCAGCATTTT

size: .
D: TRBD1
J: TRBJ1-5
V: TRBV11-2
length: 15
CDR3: CASSLGGGRDQPQHF
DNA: TGTGCCAGCAGCTTAGGAGGGGGCAGGGATCAGCCCCAGCATTTT

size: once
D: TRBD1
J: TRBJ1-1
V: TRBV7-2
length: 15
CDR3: CASSLGPTGIIEAFF
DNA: TGTGCCAGCAGCTTAGGACCGACAGGGATTATTGAAGCTTTCTTT

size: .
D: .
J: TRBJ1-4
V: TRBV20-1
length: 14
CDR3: CSASRQPTNEKLFF
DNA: TGCAGTGCTAGTCGACAGCCAACTAATGAAAAACTGTTTTTT

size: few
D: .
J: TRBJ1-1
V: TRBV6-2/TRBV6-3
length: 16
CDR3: CASSSDRFGPLREAFF
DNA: TGTGCCAGCAGCTCCGACAGATTCGGGCCCTTGCGTGAAGCTTTCTTT

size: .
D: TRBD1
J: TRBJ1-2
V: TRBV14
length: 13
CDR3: CASSKQGAGGYTF
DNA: TGTGCCAGCAGCAAACAGGGGGCCGGCGGCTACACCTTC

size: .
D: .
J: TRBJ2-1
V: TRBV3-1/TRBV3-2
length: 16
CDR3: CASSHARGANYNEQFF
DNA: TGTGCCAGCAGCCATGCCCGGGGGGCGAACTACAATGAGCAGTTCTTC

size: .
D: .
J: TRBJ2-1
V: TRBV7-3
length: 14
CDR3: CASSPRGSYNEQFF
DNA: TGTGCCAGCAGCCCACGGGGGTCGTACAATGAGCAGTTCTTC

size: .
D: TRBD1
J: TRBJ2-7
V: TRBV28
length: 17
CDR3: CASRQGTEYTYFGEQYF
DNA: TGTGCCAGCAGGCAGGGGACAGAATATACCTACTTCGGCGAGCAGTACTTC

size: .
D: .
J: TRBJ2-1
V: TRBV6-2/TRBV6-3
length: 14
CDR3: CASSYGTFPNEQFF
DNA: TGTGCCAGCAGTTACGGCACCTTCCCGAATGAGCAGTTCTTC

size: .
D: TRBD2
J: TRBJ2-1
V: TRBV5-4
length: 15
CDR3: CASSISGRPLNEQFF
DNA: TGTGCCAGCAGCATTAGCGGGAGGCCCCTCAATGAGCAGTTCTTC

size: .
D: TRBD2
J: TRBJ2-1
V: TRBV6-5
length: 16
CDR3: CASSYALAGALNEQFF
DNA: TGTGCCAGCAGTTACGCGCTAGCGGGGGCGCTTAATGAGCAGTTCTTC

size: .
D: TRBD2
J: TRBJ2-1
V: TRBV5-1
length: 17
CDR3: CASSLVGSQRGYNEQFF
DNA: TGCGCCAGCAGCTTGGTCGGCTCCCAGCGGGGCTACAATGAGCAGTTCTTC

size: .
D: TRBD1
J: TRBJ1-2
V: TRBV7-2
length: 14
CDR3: CASSLGRDSYGYTF
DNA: TGTGCCAGCAGCTTAGGCCGGGACAGCTATGGCTACACCTTC

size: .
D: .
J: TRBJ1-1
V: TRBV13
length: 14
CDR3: CASSLSRGNTEAFF
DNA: TGTGCCAGCAGCTTAAGCAGGGGTAACACTGAAGCTTTCTTT

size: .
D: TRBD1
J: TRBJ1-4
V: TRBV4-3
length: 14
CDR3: CASSRDRGSEKLFF
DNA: TGCGCCAGCAGCCGGGACAGGGGTAGTGAAAAACTGTTTTTT

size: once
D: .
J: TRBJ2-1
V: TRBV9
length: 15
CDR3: CASSVAGRVGDEQFF
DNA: TGTGCCAGCAGCGTAGCCGGCAGGGTTGGGGATGAGCAGTTCTTC

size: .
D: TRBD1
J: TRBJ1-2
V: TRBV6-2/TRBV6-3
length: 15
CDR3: CASSTTPTGSYGYTF
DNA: TGTGCCAGCAGTACCACCCCGACAGGGTCCTATGGCTACACCTTC

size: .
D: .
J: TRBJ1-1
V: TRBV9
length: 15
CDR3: CASSERAQGSTEAFF
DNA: TGTGCCAGCAGCGAGAGAGCACAGGGAAGCACTGAAGCTTTCTTT

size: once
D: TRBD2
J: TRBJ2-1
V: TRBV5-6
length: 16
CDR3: CASRGLAENSDNEQFF
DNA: TGTGCCAGCAGGGGACTAGCGGAGAATTCCGACAATGAGCAGTTCTTC

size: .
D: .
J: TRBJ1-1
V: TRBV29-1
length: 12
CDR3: CSVGEGVAEAFF
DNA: TGCAGCGTTGGGGAAGGGGTCGCTGAAGCTTTCTTT

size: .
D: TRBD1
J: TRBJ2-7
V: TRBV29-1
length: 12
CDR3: CSAGTGSYEQYF
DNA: TGCAGCGCCGGGACAGGGAGCTACGAGCAGTACTTC

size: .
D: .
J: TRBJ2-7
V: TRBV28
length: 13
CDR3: CASSLKESYEQYF
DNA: TGTGCCAGCAGTTTGAAGGAGTCCTACGAGCAGTACTTC

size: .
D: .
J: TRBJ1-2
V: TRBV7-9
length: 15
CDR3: CASSDREVANYGYTF
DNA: TGTGCCAGCAGCGACCGGGAGGTAGCTAACTATGGCTACACCTTC

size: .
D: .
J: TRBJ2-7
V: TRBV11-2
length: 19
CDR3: CASSLSGFRSGGGGYEQYF
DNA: TGTGCCAGCAGCTTATCGGGTTTTAGGTCAGGGGGAGGAGGTTACGAGCAGTACTTC

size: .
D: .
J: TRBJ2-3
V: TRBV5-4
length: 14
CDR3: CASSLTGYTDTQYF
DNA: TGTGCCAGCAGCTTGACCGGGTACACAGATACGCAGTATTTT

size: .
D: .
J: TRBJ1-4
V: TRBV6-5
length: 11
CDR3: CASRGGEKLFF
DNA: TGTGCCAGCAGGGGGGGAGAGAAACTGTTTTTT

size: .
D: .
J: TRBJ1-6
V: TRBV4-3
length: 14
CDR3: CASSPLPGNSPLHF
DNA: TGCGCCAGCAGCCCCCTCCCGGGTAATTCACCCCTCCACTTT

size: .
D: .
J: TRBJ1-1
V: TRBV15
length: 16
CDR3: CATSREGPHGGTEAFF
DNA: TGTGCCACCAGCAGAGAGGGTCCTCACGGGGGCACTGAAGCTTTCTTT

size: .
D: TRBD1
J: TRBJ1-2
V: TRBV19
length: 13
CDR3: CASRGQGAWGYTF
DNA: TGTGCCAGTAGGGGACAGGGGGCTTGGGGCTACACCTTC

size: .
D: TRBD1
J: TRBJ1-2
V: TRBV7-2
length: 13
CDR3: CASRGTGGGGYTF
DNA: TGTGCCAGCAGGGGGACAGGGGGCGGCGGCTACACCTTC

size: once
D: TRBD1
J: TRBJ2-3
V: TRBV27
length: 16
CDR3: CASSLGTGAYEDTQYF
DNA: TGTGCCAGCAGTTTGGGGACAGGGGCTTATGAAGATACGCAGTATTTT

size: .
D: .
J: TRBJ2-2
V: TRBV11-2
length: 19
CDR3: CASSYIGRDSHRNTGELFF
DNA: TGTGCCAGCAGCTACATCGGGCGGGACTCTCACAGGAACACCGGGGAGCTGTTTTTT

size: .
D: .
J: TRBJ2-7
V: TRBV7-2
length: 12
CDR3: CASSLATDEQYF
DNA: TGTGCCAGCAGCTTAGCGACAGACGAGCAGTACTTC

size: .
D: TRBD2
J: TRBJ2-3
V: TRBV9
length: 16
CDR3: CASSVGSSGATDTQYF
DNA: TGTGCCAGCAGCGTAGGTTCTAGCGGGGCCACAGATACGCAGTATTTT

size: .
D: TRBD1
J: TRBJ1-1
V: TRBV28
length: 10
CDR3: CASFGQEAFF
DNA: TGTGCCAGTTTCGGACAGGAGGCTTTCTTT

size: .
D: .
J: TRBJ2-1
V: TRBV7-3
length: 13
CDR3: CASSSGAPLEQFF
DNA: TGTGCCAGCAGCTCGGGAGCGCCCCTTGAGCAGTTCTTC

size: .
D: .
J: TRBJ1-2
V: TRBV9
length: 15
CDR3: CASSVAWMGDYGYTF
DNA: TGTGCCAGCAGCGTAGCTTGGATGGGAGACTATGGCTACACCTTC

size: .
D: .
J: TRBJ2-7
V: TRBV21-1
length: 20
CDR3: CASSKEVTRRVTLLTYEQYF
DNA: TGTGCCAGCAGCAAAGAGGTCACTAGAAGAGTCACCCTACTTACCTACGAGCAGTACTTC

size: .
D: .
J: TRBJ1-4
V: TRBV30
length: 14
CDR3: CAWCPPGGNEKLFF
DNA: TGTGCCTGGTGCCCCCCCGGGGGGAATGAAAAACTGTTTTTT

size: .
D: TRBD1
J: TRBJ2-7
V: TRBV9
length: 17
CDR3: CANQTGTGAERGYEQYF
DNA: TGTGCCAATCAAACCGGGACAGGGGCTGAGAGGGGCTACGAGCAGTACTTC

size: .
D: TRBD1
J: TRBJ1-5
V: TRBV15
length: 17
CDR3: CATSRPGQGASNQPQHF
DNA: TGTGCCACCAGCAGACCCGGACAGGGTGCGAGCAATCAGCCCCAGCATTTT

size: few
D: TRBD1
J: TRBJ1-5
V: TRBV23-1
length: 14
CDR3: CASPPTGDYQPQHF
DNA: TGCGCCAGCCCACCGACAGGGGATTATCAGCCCCAGCATTTT

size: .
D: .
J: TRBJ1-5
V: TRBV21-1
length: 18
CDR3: CASSKDLDRGRSNQPQHF
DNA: TGTGCCAGCAGCAAAGATTTGGACAGGGGGCGGAGCAATCAGCCCCAGCATTTT

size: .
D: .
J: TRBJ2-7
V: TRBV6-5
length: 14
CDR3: CASSPDIRVYEQYF
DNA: TGTGCCAGCAGTCCTGACATTCGAGTCTACGAGCAGTACTTC

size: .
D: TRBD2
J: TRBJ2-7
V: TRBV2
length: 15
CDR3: CASLEGASGSYEQYF
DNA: TGTGCCAGCTTAGAAGGGGCTAGCGGGTCCTACGAGCAGTACTTC